The following is a TCR beta chain sequence with its context. What it recognizes is unknown. An end of the junction does not agree with germline; a read error may underlie this. The sample is drawn from a study of CD8+CD57+ T cells in acquired aplastic anemia. Overall study: Isolated CD4+ and CD8+ cells, once sorted, yielded DNA averaging about 3.2 ug.

The germline CDR1 and CDR2 sequences are SGDLS and YYNGEE. The CDR3 is 14 residues long. Template material for TCR beta VDJ and CDR3 profiling consisted of genomic DNA. MiXCR, applied by TCRdb to the reads, yields one record per CDR3 protein. The data show 200,000 to 300,000 distinct CDR3 sequences, about 80% seen once. Findings and caveats of the study: Simpson's diversity of CD8+ cells was not significantly different in patients compared with controls.

Individuals selected for sequencing had exhibited CD8+CD57+ cell expansion on flow cytometry. Sequences were obtained from sorted CD4+, CD8+, or CD8+CD57+ T cells (not recorded which) from PBMCs. This chain links TRBV9 with TRBJ1-1; D remains ambiguous. This receptor was taken from a human donor with aplastic anemia. The DNA for the CDR3 is TGTGCCAGCAGCGTAAGCGAATGGCTGACCTACGAGCTCTTT. This encodes CASSVSEWLTYELF.